A selection of T cell receptor beta chains follows, all from one sample in a study of blood T cell repertoires in COVID-19. The table came from immunoSEQ multiplex PCR; TCRdb's copy has only in-frame clones and leaves some out. This repertoire shows about 70,000 clones, around 86% found once; its top ten account for 10% to 15%. Source material: peripheral blood. These receptors were taken from a human donor in a cohort sampled during active COVID-19. Each CDR3 is given with its conserved first and last residue. D genes are given only for firm matches. The size of a clone is reported for some rows only, either as once, few or many, or as a class for expanded clones.

CDR3 DNA: TGCGCCAGCAGCTTGGAGAGGGGACTAGCTCACACAGATACGCAGTATTTT
CDR3 protein: CASSLERGLAHTDTQYF
J gene: TRBJ2-3
D gene: TRBD2
clone size: -
V gene: TRBV5-1

CDR3 DNA: TGTGCCAGTAGTATAGATGGGGACTTCTCTGGGGCCAACGTCCTGACTTTC
CDR3 protein: CASSIDGDFSGANVLTF
J gene: TRBJ2-6
D gene: -
clone size: -
V gene: TRBV19

CDR3 DNA: TGTGCCAGCAGCGCCCGACAGGATAGCTCCTACAATGAGCAGTTCTTC
CDR3 protein: CASSARQDSSYNEQFF
J gene: TRBJ2-1
D gene: -
clone size: few
V gene: TRBV11-2

CDR3 DNA: TGTGCCAGCAGAATAGACAGTCGCCTAGCCAAAAACATTCAGTACTTC
CDR3 protein: CASRIDSRLAKNIQYF
J gene: TRBJ2-4
D gene: -
clone size: -
V gene: TRBV2

CDR3 DNA: TGTGCCATCAGGCCAGAAAGTTCAGGAACGGATGCTTTCTTT
CDR3 protein: CAIRPESSGTDAFF
J gene: TRBJ1-1
D gene: -
clone size: -
V gene: TRBV10-3

CDR3 DNA: TGTGCCAGCAGCCCCCTAGCGGCGCCTTCCTACGAGCAGTACTTC
CDR3 protein: CASSPLAAPSYEQYF
J gene: TRBJ2-7
D gene: TRBD2
clone size: -
V gene: TRBV6-2/TRBV6-3

CDR3 DNA: TGTGCCAGCAGCGCGGGGTCAGGGGGCTACGGTGGAAACACCATATATTTT
CDR3 protein: CASSAGSGGYGGNTIYF
J gene: TRBJ1-3
D gene: TRBD1
clone size: -
V gene: TRBV9

CDR3 DNA: TGTGCCAGCAGCCAACCGGGACTAGCGGGGGGCGGAGAGACCCAGTACTTC
CDR3 protein: CASSQPGLAGGGETQYF
J gene: TRBJ2-5
D gene: TRBD2
clone size: -
V gene: TRBV4-2

CDR3 DNA: TGTGCCAGCAGCTTACAGGGCGGGGGGGCCGGAGATACGCAGTATTTT
CDR3 protein: CASSLQGGGAGDTQYF
J gene: TRBJ2-3
D gene: TRBD2
clone size: -
V gene: TRBV7-9

CDR3 DNA: TGTGCCAGCAGTCGGGACAGACAAACCTACGAGCAGTACTTC
CDR3 protein: CASSRDRQTYEQYF
J gene: TRBJ2-7
D gene: TRBD1
clone size: few
V gene: TRBV6-5

CDR3 DNA: TGTGGGGGGACAGAAGTGGGCACTGAAGCTTTCTTT
CDR3 protein: CGGTEVGTEAFF
J gene: TRBJ1-1
D gene: TRBD1
clone size: -
V gene: TRBV6-5

CDR3 DNA: TGCGCCAGCAGTGAGACAGGGGGCCTGGAGACCCAGTACTTC
CDR3 protein: CASSETGGLETQYF
J gene: TRBJ2-5
D gene: TRBD1
clone size: -
V gene: TRBV10-2

CDR3 DNA: TGTGCCAGCAGCTACGCCGGGACAGGGGATGGCTACACCTTC
CDR3 protein: CASSYAGTGDGYTF
J gene: TRBJ1-2
D gene: TRBD1
clone size: -
V gene: TRBV11-2

CDR3 DNA: TGTGCCTGGAGTGTAACAGGGAGGGCGAACACCGGGGAGCTGTTTTTT
CDR3 protein: CAWSVTGRANTGELFF
J gene: TRBJ2-2
D gene: -
clone size: -
V gene: TRBV30

CDR3 DNA: TGTGCCAGCAGTTTTCAGGACTATGGCTACACCTTC
CDR3 protein: CASSFQDYGYTF
J gene: TRBJ1-2
D gene: -
clone size: -
V gene: TRBV28

CDR3 DNA: TGCGCCAGCAGCCCTCGACAGGGCGGGACAGATACGCAGTATTTT
CDR3 protein: CASSPRQGGTDTQYF
J gene: TRBJ2-3
D gene: TRBD1
clone size: -
V gene: TRBV4-3

CDR3 DNA: TGCGCCAGCAGCTCGACAGGGGGGGAATACGAGCAGTACTTC
CDR3 protein: CASSSTGGEYEQYF
J gene: TRBJ2-7
D gene: TRBD1
clone size: -
V gene: TRBV5-1

CDR3 DNA: TGTGCCAGCAGTACGAAGTACACGCAGCCCCAGCATTTT
CDR3 protein: CASSTKYTQPQHF
J gene: TRBJ1-5
D gene: -
clone size: -
V gene: TRBV6-5

CDR3 DNA: TGTGCCAGTAGGCCTAGCGGGGGGTTCAATGAGCAGTTCTTC
CDR3 protein: CASRPSGGFNEQFF
J gene: TRBJ2-1
D gene: TRBD2
clone size: -
V gene: TRBV19

CDR3 DNA: TGTGCCAGCAAGGCAGGGGGTGATGGCTACACCTTC
CDR3 protein: CASKAGGDGYTF
J gene: TRBJ1-2
D gene: TRBD1
clone size: -
V gene: TRBV9

CDR3 DNA: TGTGCCAGCTCACCAGAGGGACAGGGAATGACTTCGGCCTATGGCCACACCTTC
CDR3 protein: CASSPEGQGMTSAYGHTF
J gene: TRBJ1-2
D gene: TRBD1
clone size: -
V gene: TRBV18

CDR3 DNA: TGTGCCAGCAGAATGACAGGCTCTGGAAACACCATATATTTT
CDR3 protein: CASRMTGSGNTIYF
J gene: TRBJ1-3
D gene: -
clone size: -
V gene: TRBV6-5

CDR3 DNA: TGTGCCAGCTCCCGAGGGCCCTTAGGCATTCAGTACTTC
CDR3 protein: CASSRGPLGIQYF
J gene: TRBJ2-4
D gene: -
clone size: -
V gene: TRBV12-3/TRBV12-4

CDR3 DNA: TGCGCCAGCAGCTTGGAAGGGGAGGACTATGGCTACACCTTC
CDR3 protein: CASSLEGEDYGYTF
J gene: TRBJ1-2
D gene: -
clone size: -
V gene: TRBV5-1

CDR3 DNA: TGTGCCAGCAGCCAAGTAGCCCTCCTAACCCAAGCTTTCTTT
CDR3 protein: CASSQVALLTQAFF
J gene: TRBJ1-1
D gene: -
clone size: -
V gene: TRBV3-1/TRBV3-2

CDR3 DNA: TGTGCCAGCAGCCTTACAGGGTTCGGCTACACCTTC
CDR3 protein: CASSLTGFGYTF
J gene: TRBJ1-2
D gene: -
clone size: -
V gene: TRBV11-2

CDR3 DNA: TGTGCCAGCAGCCAAGAAGGAGCCTTTGGAAACACCATATATTTT
CDR3 protein: CASSQEGAFGNTIYF
J gene: TRBJ1-3
D gene: -
clone size: -
V gene: TRBV3-1/TRBV3-2

CDR3 DNA: TGTGCCAGCAGCCACCTTAGCGGGTGGAGACAAGAGACCCAGTACTTC
CDR3 protein: CASSHLSGWRQETQYF
J gene: TRBJ2-5
D gene: TRBD2
clone size: -
V gene: TRBV7-8

CDR3 DNA: TGTGCCAGCAGTTGGAGCATGAACACTGAAGCTTTCTTT
CDR3 protein: CASSWSMNTEAFF
J gene: TRBJ1-1
D gene: -
clone size: once
V gene: TRBV6-5

CDR3 DNA: TGTGCCAGTAGTATAGTAGGTCTAGCTGCGGGCACAGATACGCAGTATTTT
CDR3 protein: CASSIVGLAAGTDTQYF
J gene: TRBJ2-3
D gene: -
clone size: -
V gene: TRBV19

CDR3 DNA: TGTGCCAGCAGTTCTGTTAGCGGGGGGCCTTATAGCAATCAGCCCCAGCATTTT
CDR3 protein: CASSSVSGGPYSNQPQHF
J gene: TRBJ1-5
D gene: -
clone size: -
V gene: TRBV6-2/TRBV6-3

CDR3 DNA: TGTGCCAGCAGTGACGGGGGGGCCGGTAACAATGAGCAGTTCTTC
CDR3 protein: CASSDGGAGNNEQFF
J gene: TRBJ2-1
D gene: TRBD2
clone size: -
V gene: TRBV6-1

CDR3 DNA: TGTGCCAGTAGTACCCAACGGAAGGGGGCGGTGCGTGGCTACACCTTC
CDR3 protein: CASSTQRKGAVRGYTF
J gene: TRBJ1-2
D gene: TRBD1
clone size: once
V gene: TRBV19

CDR3 DNA: TGTGCCACCAGCAGAGAAGGGGGCCCCGGGGAGCTGTTTTTT
CDR3 protein: CATSREGGPGELFF
J gene: TRBJ2-2
D gene: TRBD1
clone size: -
V gene: TRBV15

CDR3 DNA: TGTGCCACCAGTGACACCGGGACAGTAGAGACCCAGTACTTC
CDR3 protein: CATSDTGTVETQYF
J gene: TRBJ2-5
D gene: TRBD1
clone size: -
V gene: TRBV24-1

CDR3 DNA: TGTGCCAGCAGTTACTCGAGTTTGAGGGCGGGAGGCTACACCTTC
CDR3 protein: CASSYSSLRAGGYTF
J gene: TRBJ1-2
D gene: -
clone size: once
V gene: TRBV6-6

CDR3 DNA: TGTGCCAGCAGCTTGACAGGGTCTCAAGAGACCCAGTACTTC
CDR3 protein: CASSLTGSQETQYF
J gene: TRBJ2-5
D gene: -
clone size: -
V gene: TRBV5-5

CDR3 DNA: TGTGCCAGCAGTTCTCCAGGGGGTTATGAAAAACTGTTTTTT
CDR3 protein: CASSSPGGYEKLFF
J gene: TRBJ1-4
D gene: TRBD1
clone size: -
V gene: TRBV28

CDR3 DNA: TGTGCCAGTAGTATAAAGGGGTCAGGGCAAGAGACCCAGTACTTC
CDR3 protein: CASSIKGSGQETQYF
J gene: TRBJ2-5
D gene: -
clone size: -
V gene: TRBV19

CDR3 DNA: TGTGCCAGCGACGGGACACAGAACACTGAAGCTTTCTTT
CDR3 protein: CASDGTQNTEAFF
J gene: TRBJ1-1
D gene: -
clone size: -
V gene: TRBV7-2